The rows below give T cell receptor beta chains drawn from one sample of a study of blood T cell repertoires in COVID-19. TCRdb's table, derived via immunoSEQ multiplex PCR, lists solely in-frame clones and lacks some. The table lists about 160,000 clones, 75% to 85% of them singletons. The material sequenced was PBMCs or T cells enriched from blood (not recorded which). These receptors were taken from a woman aged 60-75 years who had recovered from COVID-19. The CDR3 runs from the conserved cysteine through the conserved F or W.

V	length	J	CDR3
TRBV5-1	16	TRBJ2-7	CASSLGLGAGVDEQYF
TRBV5-1	12	TRBJ2-5	CASSLAAEGQYF
TRBV4-1	16	TRBJ1-4	CASSQDRTQGGGKLFF
TRBV2	16	TRBJ1-5	CASSVREIFSNQPQHF
TRBV18	16	TRBJ1-6	CASSQNRGSHNSPLHF
TRBV3-1/TRBV3-2	13	TRBJ1-1	CASGRGSNTEAFF
TRBV5-6	15	TRBJ1-2	CASSWGSDRGGGYTF
TRBV18	17	TRBJ2-5	CASSPPVAGGKQETQYF
TRBV18	15	TRBJ2-1	CASSPRWGGDNEQFF
TRBV18	15	TRBJ1-2	CASSPEPGDLYGYTF
TRBV18	14	TRBJ2-3	CASFPSSSADTQYF
TRBV7-3	14	TRBJ1-6	CASSQAGYNSPLHF
TRBV7-8	16	TRBJ2-1	CASSYSGTSVYNEQFF
TRBV7-2	12	TRBJ2-3	CASSPGADTQYF
TRBV12-3/TRBV12-4	13	TRBJ1-2	CASSLLQGSGYTF
TRBV27	14	TRBJ2-7	CASSRPDRGHEQYF
TRBV7-2	17	TRBJ1-1	CASSFLGTANMNTEAFF
TRBV5-1	17	TRBJ2-7	CASSSPGTGKTPYEQYF
TRBV28	17	TRBJ1-5	CASSFRRREVSNQPQHF
TRBV19	14	TRBJ1-4	CASSSGTVFEKLFF
TRBV12-3/TRBV12-4	13	TRBJ1-1	CASSRGQGTEAFF
TRBV7-8	17	TRBJ2-7	CASSLRGLALSSYEQYF
TRBV7-2	13	TRBJ2-7	CASSFYGGEEQYF
TRBV6-5	15	TRBJ2-7	CASSYRGTGENEQYF
TRBV30	12	TRBJ1-2	CAWSAGNYGYTF
TRBV11-2	16	TRBJ1-1	CASSPSWDTGTTEAFF
TRBV6-1	19	TRBJ2-5	CASSERLTGDPNRGETQYF
TRBV7-2	12	TRBJ2-1	CASTPGSDEQFF
TRBV10-3	13	TRBJ1-6	CAISGTPNSPLHF
TRBV3-1/TRBV3-2	16	TRBJ2-2	CASSHSRGGNTGELFF
TRBV7-9	14	TRBJ1-2	CASSRNRERYGYTF
TRBV19	13	TRBJ2-7	CASSIASSYEQYF
TRBV7-2	16	TRBJ2-3	CASRKSGGAPVDTQYF
TRBV19	16	TRBJ2-2	CASSMVAETNTGELFF
TRBV6-1	15	TRBJ1-1	CASSDPGQKNTEAFF
TRBV6-5	13	TRBJ1-2	CASRTDRGRGYTF
TRBV7-8	16	TRBJ1-4	CASSLGGGREYEKLFF
TRBV5-8	17	TRBJ1-5	CASSLLVGRDLRQPQHF
TRBV5-1	16	TRBJ2-3	CASSESTGGGPDTQYF
TRBV9	16	TRBJ1-4	CASSAGQPAANEKLFF
TRBV7-2	14	TRBJ2-1	CASSSLAGGPLDFF
TRBV6-5	16	TRBJ2-2	CASSFLGTGDTGELFF
TRBV6-5	12	TRBJ1-2	CASTSDRDGYTF
TRBV30	13	TRBJ2-7	CAWSPQGPYEQYF
TRBV2	10	TRBJ2-1	CASEDRGHFF
TRBV27	15	TRBJ1-3	CASSLSFLPGNTIYF
TRBV6-5	15	TRBJ1-2	CASKPAGALNNGYTF
TRBV14	20	TRBJ2-3	CASSQDEWLAVSPSTDTQYF